Following are 2 T cell receptor beta chains from one sample sequenced in a study of cytomegalovirus exposure and HLA in healthy donors. Using immunoSEQ multiplex PCR, the repertoire was profiled, and TCRdb retains in-frame clones only, with some absent. The sample records about 360,000 clones, roughly 90% being singletons. The sample taken for sequencing was PBMCs. Receptor source: a woman between 18 and 29 years old in good health and CMV-seronegative.

The V gene is TRBV29-1, the J gene TRBJ1-2; D is uncertain. Germline CDR1 SQVTM, CDR2 ANQGSEA. The V end was cut by 4 bases, the J end by 1 base, with 13 bases between. The CDR3 is made up of 14 amino acids. Here the CDR3 DNA reads TGCAGCGTTGTAAGTCGAGGCAGTAACTATGGCTACACCTTC. Translation: CSVVSRGSNYGYTF. Full variable domain (outside the CDR3, taken from reference TRBV29-1 and TRBJ1-2): SAVISQKPSRDICQRGTSLTIQCQVDSQVTMMFWYRQQPGQSLTLIATANQGSEATYESGFVIDKFPISRPNLTFSTLTVSNMSPEDSSIYLCSVVSRGSNYGYTFGSGTRLTVV.

DNA of the CDR3: TGTGCCAGTAAAACAGCAAGGTCGGAAAATGAGCAGTTCTTC. Amino acids: CASKTARSENEQFF. The rearrangement uses TRBV19 and TRBJ2-1; D gene uncertain. The germline V gene encodes CDR1 LNHDA and CDR2 SQIVND (reference sequence). This CDR3 comprises 14 residues. Trimming shortened V by 7 bases and J by 7 bases, and 17 bases separated the two germline ends.